The present T cell receptor (beta chain) was sequenced within a study of radiotherapy plus CTLA-4 blockade in lung cancer. Study summary: Of all patients, approximately 17% responded objectively and approximately 31% showed disease control. The study, taken as a whole, reports: In blood, after radiotherapy plus ipilimumab, tumor-derived TCR clones expanded. Early blood T cell clone dynamics, with interferon-beta, were reported to best predict response.

Looked up from germline, CDR1 is SGHDN and CDR2 is FVKESK. This CDR3 contains 15 residues. Trimming took off 2 bases at V and 1 base at J, with 11 bases between the two ends. Focal radiation and CTLA-4 blockade (ipilimumab) were tested in chemo-refractory metastatic non-small-cell lung cancer patients. As concerns this clone: The antigen remains unidentified.

Libraries were prepared by immunoSEQ multiplex PCR; TCRdb keeps only in-frame clonotypes and omits some of them. The table includes about 51,000 clones, more than 75% detected once. The V and J genes are TRBV14 and TRBJ1-1; D uncertain. Sequencing was performed on peripheral blood, taken from a patient treated with radiotherapy plus ipilimumab. This TCR was recovered from a human donor with non-small cell lung cancer who had a complete response to radiotherapy plus ipilimumab. CDR3 loop: CASSQRDSGNTEAFF. CDR3 DNA: TGTGCCAGCAGCCAACGAGATTCGGGGAACACTGAAGCTTTCTTT.